This TCR beta chain is drawn from a study of blood T cell repertoires in COVID-19. Overall study: Samples of COVID-19 (acute and convalescent) were obtained from the United States, Italy and Spain. The analysed material was cDNA or gDNA that came from T cells, B-cell-depleted T cells, or PBMCs.

Germline loops: CDR1 MNHEY, CDR2 SMNVEV (reference sequence). This CDR3 has 13 amino acids. Trimming cost V 5 bases and J 7 bases, with 9 bases left between them. Per the original data handling: It was from reference gene primer amplification that nucleated cell counts were estimated. This table comes from immunoSEQ multiplex PCR, and its TCRdb copy is limited to in-frame clones, with some not included. V, J and clone size were drawn from that table, and D and trimming were deduced from the DNA. The sample consists of fewer than 250,000 clones, approximately 91% of them appearing once. The receptor was isolated from a man aged 25-45 years with acute or convalescent COVID-19. The gene calls are TRBV27 and TRBJ1-6; D is ambiguous. Sequencing used peripheral blood. DNA for the CDR3: TGTGCCAGCAGTATCCGAGGGAATTCACCCCTCCACTTT. Amino acid sequence: CASSIRGNSPLHF.